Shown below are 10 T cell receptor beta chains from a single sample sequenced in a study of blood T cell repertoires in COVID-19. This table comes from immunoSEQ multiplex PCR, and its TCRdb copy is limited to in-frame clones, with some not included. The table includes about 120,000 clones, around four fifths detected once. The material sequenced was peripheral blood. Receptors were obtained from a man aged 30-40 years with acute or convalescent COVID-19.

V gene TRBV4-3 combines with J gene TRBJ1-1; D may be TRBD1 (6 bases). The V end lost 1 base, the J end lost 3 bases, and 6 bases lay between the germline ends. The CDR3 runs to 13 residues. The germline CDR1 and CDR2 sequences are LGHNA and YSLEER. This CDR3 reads CASSQAGDTEAFF. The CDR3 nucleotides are TGCGCCAGCAGCCAAGCAGGGGACACTGAAGCTTTCTTT.

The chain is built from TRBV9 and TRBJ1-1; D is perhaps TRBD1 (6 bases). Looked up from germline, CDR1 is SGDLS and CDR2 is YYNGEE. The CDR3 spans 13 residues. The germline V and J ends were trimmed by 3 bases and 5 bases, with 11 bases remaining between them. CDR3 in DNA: TGTGCCAGCAGCGCCCAAAGGGGGACTGAAGCTTTCTTT. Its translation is CASSAQRGTEAFF.

CDR3 nucleotides: TGCGCCAGCAGCCCCGGAGGGACTAGCCGCCAAGAGACCCAGTACTTC. It codes for CASSPGGTSRQETQYF. The rearrangement uses TRBV5-1 and TRBJ2-5, with 9 bases that match TRBD2. CDR1 SGHRS and CDR2 YFSETQ come from the germline V gene. This CDR3 is built from 16 residues. Trimming removed 4 bases from V and 1 base from J; junction bases left unmatched: 8.

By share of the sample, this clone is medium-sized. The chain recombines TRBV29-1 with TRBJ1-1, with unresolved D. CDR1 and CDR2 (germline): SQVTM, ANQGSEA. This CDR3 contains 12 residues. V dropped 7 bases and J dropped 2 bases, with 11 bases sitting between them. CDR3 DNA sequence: TGCAGCGCCGGTCTTCTTAACACTGAAGCTTTCTTT. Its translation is CSAGLLNTEAFF.

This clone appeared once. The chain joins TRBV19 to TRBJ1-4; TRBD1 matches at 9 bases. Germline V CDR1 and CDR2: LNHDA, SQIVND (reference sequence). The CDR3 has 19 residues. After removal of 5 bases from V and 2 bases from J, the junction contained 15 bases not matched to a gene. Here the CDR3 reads CASSHRPSTTGGTNEKLFF. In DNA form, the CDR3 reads TGTGCCAGTAGTCACCGCCCATCGACGACAGGGGGGACTAATGAAAAACTGTTTTTT.

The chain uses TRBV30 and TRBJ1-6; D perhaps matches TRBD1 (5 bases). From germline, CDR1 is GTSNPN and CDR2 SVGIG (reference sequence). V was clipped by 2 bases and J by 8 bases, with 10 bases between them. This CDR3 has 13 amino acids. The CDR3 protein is CAWSRARDSPLHF. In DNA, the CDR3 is TGTGCCTGGAGTAGGGCCAGGGATTCACCCCTCCACTTT.

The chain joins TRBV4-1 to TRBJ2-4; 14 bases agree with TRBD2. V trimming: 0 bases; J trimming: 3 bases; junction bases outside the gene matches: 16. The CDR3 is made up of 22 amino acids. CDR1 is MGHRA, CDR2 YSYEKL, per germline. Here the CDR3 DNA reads TGCGCCAGCAGCCAAGACCGGGGAATGACTAGCGGGAGGGCCGTGGGCAAAAACATTCAGTACTTC. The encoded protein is CASSQDRGMTSGRAVGKNIQYF.

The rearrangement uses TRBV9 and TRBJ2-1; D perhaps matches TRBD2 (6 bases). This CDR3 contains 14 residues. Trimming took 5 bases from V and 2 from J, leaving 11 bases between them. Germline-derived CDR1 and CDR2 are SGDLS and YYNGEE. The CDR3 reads CASRRDSTYNEQFF. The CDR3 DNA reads TGTGCCAGCAGGAGGGACTCCACCTACAATGAGCAGTTCTTC.

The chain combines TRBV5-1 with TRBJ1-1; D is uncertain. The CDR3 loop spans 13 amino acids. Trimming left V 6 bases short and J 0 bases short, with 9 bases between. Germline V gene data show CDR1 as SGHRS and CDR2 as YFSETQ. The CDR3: CASIGNMNTEAFF. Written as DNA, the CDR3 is TGCGCCAGCATCGGGAACATGAACACTGAAGCTTTCTTT.

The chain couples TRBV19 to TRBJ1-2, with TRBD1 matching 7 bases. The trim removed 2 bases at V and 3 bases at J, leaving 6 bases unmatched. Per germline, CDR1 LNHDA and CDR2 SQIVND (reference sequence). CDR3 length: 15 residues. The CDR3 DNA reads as TGTGCCAGTAGTATACGACAGGGATCGGACTATGGCTACACCTTC. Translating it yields CASSIRQGSDYGYTF.